The 30 T cell receptor beta chains below all came from one sample that was sequenced in a study of PD-1 blockade in classical Hodgkin lymphoma. The repertoire was sequenced with immunoSEQ multiplex PCR; TCRdb's copy has only in-frame clones and lacks some. The sample contains 100,000 or so clones, approximately 94% of which appear only once. Time point: cycle 4 day 1 (C4D1), after 6 weeks of nivolumab. No patient escaped relapse after autologous stem cell transplantation, and brentuximab vedotin exposure varied. The source material was peripheral blood mononuclear cells (PBMCs), sampled before the fourth cycle of nivolumab. The receptors originated from a human donor with classical Hodgkin lymphoma.

This chain links TRBV5-1 with TRBJ1-2; a possible D gene is TRBD1 (6 bases). The ends were cut back, 0 bases at V and 8 bases at J, with 14 bases in the middle. This CDR3 spans 14 amino acids. CDR1 and CDR2 (germline): SGHRS, YFSETQ. The CDR3 sequence is CASSLAAGAFGYTF. DNA for the CDR3: TGCGCCAGCAGCTTGGCCGCGGGGGCGTTCGGCTACACCTTC.

This clone was seen a few times. The V call is TRBV30, the J call TRBJ1-1, with D possibly being TRBD1 (6 bases). The CDR3 runs to 13 residues. Germline CDR1 is GTSNPN and CDR2 is SVGIG (reference sequence). V lost 7 bases, J lost 2 bases, and 14 bases lay in between. As DNA, the CDR3 is TGTGCCTTCGCAGGACAGCCTAACACTGAAGCTTTCTTT. Translating it yields CAFAGQPNTEAFF.

This chain uses TRBV6-5 with TRBJ2-7; 8 bases align to TRBD1. This CDR3 comprises 14 residues. V was pared by 2 bases and J by 7 bases, with 7 bases of the junction left unmatched. Germline V gene lookup returns CDR1 MNHEY and CDR2 SVGAGI. CDR3 DNA sequence: TGTGCCAGCAGTTACGCCAGGGGGCAGAGGGAGCAGTACTTC. This translates into CASSYARGQREQYF.

The chain couples TRBV5-1 to TRBJ2-2; TRBD2 is a possible D gene (6 bases). V was cut by 2 bases and J by 6 bases, with 14 bases left in between. The CDR3 contains 15 residues. Germline CDR1 is SGHRS and CDR2 is YFSETQ. CDR3 protein: CASSLVASVPGELFF. CDR3 nucleotide sequence: TGCGCCAGCAGCTTAGTGGCTAGCGTTCCCGGGGAGCTGTTTTTT.

The rearrangement uses TRBV6-5 and TRBJ1-2, with D unclear. Germline CDR1 MNHEY, CDR2 SVGAGI. This CDR3 region has 13 residues. Trimming stripped 0 bases from V and 5 bases from J, with 7 bases between. CDR3 nucleotides: TGTGCCAGCAGTTACTCGGGTCCTTATGGCTACACCTTC. This codes for CASSYSGPYGYTF.

The chain links TRBV27 to TRBJ2-7, with TRBD2 matching over 14 bases. Germline V gene sequence: CDR1 MNHEY, CDR2 SMNVEV (reference sequence). J gave up 0 bases and V 3 bases, and 4 bases lay outside the gene matches. The CDR3 extends over 17 amino acids. This chain's CDR3 is CASSFRTSGRPSYEQYF. CDR3 nucleotides: TGTGCCAGCAGTTTTAGGACTAGCGGGAGGCCCTCCTACGAGCAGTACTTC.

Only a few counts were recorded for this clone. The V gene is TRBV7-9, the J gene TRBJ1-1; a weak D match, TRBD1 (5 bases). Trimming pared 6 bases from V and 0 bases from J, leaving 14 bases between. This CDR3 spans 15 amino acids. CDR1 is SEHNR, CDR2 FQNEAQ, per germline (reference sequence). The CDR3 spells CASRTGRQLNTEAFF. The CDR3 DNA is TGTGCCAGCAGGACGGGGAGACAGTTGAACACTGAAGCTTTCTTT.

The J gene is TRBJ1-1, the V gene TRBV5-1, with unresolved D. The germline gives CDR1 SGHRS, CDR2 YFSETQ. CDR3 length: 15 amino acids. Between the trimmed V and J ends, which lost 4 bases and 0 bases, there was a span of 13 bases. The CDR3, as DNA: TGCGCCAGCAGCCCTTGGGGTTCCCTGAACACTGAAGCTTTCTTT. It encodes CASSPWGSLNTEAFF.

The rearrangement uses TRBV30 and TRBJ2-7, with D perhaps TRBD1 (6 bases). V shed 3 bases and J shed 0 bases, with 9 bases lying between them. Germline V gene data show CDR1 as GTSNPN and CDR2 as SVGIG (reference sequence). The CDR3 covers 13 residues. CDR3 sequence reads: CAWRRTDSYEQYF. CDR3 nucleotides: TGTGCCTGGAGGCGGACAGACTCCTACGAGCAGTACTTC. Combining the CDR3 with reference TRBV30 and TRBJ2-7 gives the whole variable domain SQTIHQWPATLVQPVGSPLSLECTVEGTSNPNLYWYRQAAGRGLQLLFYSVGIGQISSEVPQNLSASRPQDRQFILSSKKLLLSDSGFYLCAWRRTDSYEQYFGPGTRLTVT.

This chain links TRBV19 with TRBJ2-3; 9 nucleotides match TRBD1. There are 15 residues in the CDR3. Per germline, CDR1 LNHDA and CDR2 SQIVND (reference sequence). Germline trimming cut 4 bases from V and 5 bases from J; bases unmatched to any gene: 7. The CDR3 coding sequence is TGTGCCAGTAGTACGACAGGGGGGGGAGGAGATACGCAGTATTTT. It yields the protein CASSTTGGGGDTQYF.

This sequence joins TRBV5-4 and TRBJ2-5; maybe TRBD2 (6 bases). CDR1 and CDR2 from the germline V gene are SGHNT and YYREEE (reference sequence). Trimming took 2 bases from V and 5 from J, leaving 10 bases between them. The CDR3 loop spans 13 amino acids. CDR3 nucleotide sequence: TGTGCCAGCAGCTTCGGAGGGGAGGAGACCCAGTACTTC. The encoded protein is CASSFGGEETQYF.

The chain couples TRBV7-9 to TRBJ2-5, with TRBD2 as a possible D gene (6 bases). The ends were cut back, 5 bases at V and 5 bases at J, with 15 bases in the middle. CDR1 and CDR2 (germline): SEHNR, FQNEAQ (reference sequence). CDR3 length equals 14 residues. The CDR3 spells CASSPRGTEETQYF. In DNA form, the CDR3 reads TGTGCCAGCAGCCCTCGGGGGACTGAGGAGACCCAGTACTTC.

This chain joins TRBV6-5 and TRBJ2-5, with TRBD2 identical over 7 bases. The CDR3 spans 15 residues. The V and J ends lost 10 bases and 0 bases, in that order; junction bases with no gene match: 11. The germline CDR1 and CDR2 sequences are MNHEY and SVGAGI. CDR3 sequence reads: CATRRLASYQETQYF. For the CDR3, the DNA is TGTGCCACCCGTCGACTAGCTTCGTACCAAGAGACCCAGTACTTC.

This chain connects TRBV7-2 to TRBJ2-5; 9 bases agree with TRBD2. Germline CDR1 reads SGHTA; CDR2 reads FQGNSA. Trimming at V came to 2 bases and at J to 2 bases, leaving 6 bases not matched to a gene. The CDR3 consists of 16 residues. In DNA form, the CDR3 reads TGTGCCAGCAGCTTAATTGGACTAGCGAATCAAGAGACCCAGTACTTC. As protein: CASSLIGLANQETQYF.

The CDR3 reads CASSLRDNYGYTF. DNA of the CDR3: TGCGCCAGCAGCTTGCGAGATAACTATGGCTACACCTTC. The genes are TRBV5-1 and TRBJ1-2; D is unclear. Trimming removed 1 base from V and 1 base from J, with 5 bases in between. The germline V gene encodes CDR1 SGHRS and CDR2 YFSETQ. This CDR3 region has 13 residues.

The rearrangement uses TRBV28 and TRBJ2-7; tentatively, D is TRBD2 (6 bases). Trimming shortened V by 5 bases and J by 7 bases, and 30 bases separated the two germline ends. From germline, CDR1 is MDHEN and CDR2 SYDVKM. The CDR3 totals 18 residues. CDR3 sequence (DNA): TGTGCCAGCAGTCCACTGAGGGACTTCCCCACCCCCGGCGGGGAGCAGTACTTC. This gives the protein CASSPLRDFPTPGGEQYF.

The chain combines TRBV29-1 with TRBJ2-3; D gene ambiguous. Germline V lookup: CDR1 SQVTM, CDR2 ANQGSEA. The V and J ends lost 6 bases and 4 bases respectively, with 17 bases between them. The CDR3 has 14 amino acids. The CDR3 loop reads CSVALGSRSDTQYF. CDR3 DNA: TGCAGCGTGGCGTTGGGCTCCCGTTCAGATACGCAGTATTTT.

V gene TRBV7-3 combines with J gene TRBJ2-2; 10 bases fit TRBD1. With V trimmed by 5 bases and J by 6 bases, 6 bases remained unmatched. CDR1 and CDR2 from the germline V gene are SGHTA and FQGTGA. This CDR3 is 15 amino acids long. The CDR3: CASSTRQGASGELFF. Written as DNA, the CDR3 is TGTGCCAGCAGCACCCGACAGGGGGCGTCCGGGGAGCTGTTTTTT.

The J gene is TRBJ1-2, the V gene TRBV29-1; TRBD1 aligns across 9 bases. CDR1 and CDR2 from the germline V gene are SQVTM and ANQGSEA. V shed 4 bases and J 8 bases; nucleotides not matched to a gene: 8. This CDR3 spans 13 amino acids. The CDR3 nucleotides read TGCAGCGTTGCGGGACAGGGCCTTGGAGGCTACACCTTC. Residues: CSVAGQGLGGYTF.

This rearrangement joins TRBV18 to TRBJ2-2; D might be TRBD2 (5 bases). The CDR3 extends over 14 amino acids. Germline CDR1 reads KGHSH; CDR2 reads LQKENI. V was clipped by 3 bases and J by 6 bases, with 11 bases between them. The CDR3, as DNA: TGTGCCAGCTCACCCGGTACGCGGGCCGGGGAGCTGTTTTTT. Residues: CASSPGTRAGELFF.

The chain couples TRBV27 to TRBJ1-5, with unresolved D. CDR1 is MNHEY, CDR2 SMNVEV, per germline (reference sequence). The V end lost 6 bases, the J end lost 0 bases, and 9 bases lay between the germline ends. There are 14 residues in the CDR3. The CDR3 reads CASRREGSNQPQHF. CDR3 nucleotide sequence: TGTGCCAGCAGGAGGGAGGGTAGCAATCAGCCCCAGCATTTT.

J is TRBJ2-2 and V is TRBV7-9, with D perhaps matching TRBD1 or TRBD2 (6 bases each). CDR3 length: 15 amino acids. Germline lookup yields CDR1 SEHNR and CDR2 FQNEAQ (reference sequence). The V end lost 7 bases, the J end lost 5 bases, and 17 bases lay between the germline ends. The CDR3 loop reads CASTSVGAGTGELFF. For the CDR3, the DNA is TGTGCCAGCACCTCTGTGGGGGCGGGAACCGGGGAGCTGTTTTTT.

V gene TRBV6-5 combines with J gene TRBJ1-2, with D maybe TRBD1 (6 bases). CDR1 MNHEY and CDR2 SVGAGI come from the germline V gene. V lost 5 bases, J lost 2 bases, and 9 bases lay in between. The CDR3 is 13 residues long. Written as DNA, the CDR3 is TGTGCCAGCAGTATACAGGGAAACTATGGCTACACCTTC. Translating gives CASSIQGNYGYTF.

V usage is TRBV27 and J usage is TRBJ2-3; D might be TRBD2 (6 bases). This CDR3 spans 14 amino acids. Looked up from germline, CDR1 is MNHEY and CDR2 is SMNVEV (reference sequence). V was clipped by 4 bases and J by 4 bases, with 12 bases between them. The CDR3 nucleotides read TGTGCCAGCAGTTCCCGACTAGAGCCAGATACGCAGTATTTT. Its protein is CASSSRLEPDTQYF.

J is TRBJ2-1 and V is TRBV11-3; D remains ambiguous. CDR1 and CDR2 (germline): SGHNT, YENEEA. The CDR3 totals 17 residues. Trimming removed 2 bases from V and 0 bases from J, with 14 bases in between. Here the CDR3 DNA reads TGTGCCAGCAGCTTATTCGGGCCTTCTAGCTCCTACAATGAGCAGTTCTTC. Its translation is CASSLFGPSSSYNEQFF.

The DNA for the CDR3 is TGTGCCAGTAGTATCGGGGAAACGGGAAACACCATATATTTT. It specifies CASSIGETGNTIYF. The chain is built from TRBV19 and TRBJ1-3; D not resolved. The CDR3 is 14 amino acids. Germline V CDR1 and CDR2: LNHDA, SQIVND (reference sequence). The germline V and J ends were trimmed by 3 bases and 4 bases, with 10 bases remaining between them.

CDR3 residues: CASRGYNTEAFF. CDR3 DNA sequence: TGTGCCAGCAGGGGATATAACACTGAAGCTTTCTTT. The J gene is TRBJ1-1, the V gene TRBV6-1; D ambiguous. Germline V gene lookup returns CDR1 MNHNS and CDR2 SASEGT. V gave up 6 bases and J gave up 2 bases, with 7 bases separating them. CDR3 length equals 12 residues.

V is TRBV7-9 and J is TRBJ2-3, with 10 bases matching TRBD2. The CDR3 length is 15 residues. Germline assignment: CDR1 SEHNR and CDR2 FQNEAQ (reference sequence). V shed 5 bases, J shed 0 bases, and the junction held 2 bases outside the gene matches. This CDR3 is CASSPLAGSTDTQYF. CDR3 sequence (DNA): TGTGCCAGCAGCCCACTAGCGGGAAGCACAGATACGCAGTATTTT.

The chain is built from TRBV13 and TRBJ2-7, with 10 bases matching TRBD2. CDR1 and CDR2 from the germline V gene are PRHDT and FYEKMQ (reference sequence). CDR3 length equals 16 residues. The V gene end was trimmed by 5 bases and the J gene end by 0 bases; junction bases not matched to a gene: 7. The CDR3 reads CASSPGLAESSYEQYF. For the CDR3, the DNA is TGTGCCAGCAGCCCAGGACTAGCGGAGAGCTCCTACGAGCAGTACTTC. Using reference TRBV13 and TRBJ2-7 for the parts outside the CDR3, the full variable domain is AAGVIQSPRHLIKEKRETATLKCYPIPRHDTVYWYQQGPGQDPQFLISFYEKMQSDKGSIPDRFSAQQFSDYHSELNMSSLELGDSALYFCASSPGLAESSYEQYFGPGTRLTVT.

The chain carries TRBV9 and TRBJ2-3; 8 nucleotides align to TRBD1. The CDR3 covers 16 residues. J was trimmed by 2 bases and V by 5 bases; bases with no gene match: 10. Germline V lookup: CDR1 SGDLS, CDR2 YYNGEE. The CDR3 DNA reads TGTGCCAGCAGTGACAGGGGCTCCCTATTCACAGATACGCAGTATTTT. Protein product: CASSDRGSLFTDTQYF.